This section outlines one TCR beta chain sequence together with its context. Antigen unknown. Second-dose timings of about 4 or about 12 weeks were pooled. This sample was taken from a study of T cell responses to AZD1222 COVID-19 vaccine. Study-level findings and limits: CD4 TCRs covered the whole spike, strongest at regions 160-218 and 743-854. It should be noted that donors were predominantly white British and more often female, and clonal diversity was possibly underestimated. Just a handful of AZD1222 recipients tested seropositive at baseline.

Produced via immunoSEQ multiplex PCR; TCRdb's table is partial and in-frame only. This table holds 120,000 to 150,000 clones, almost 90% found once. The CDR3 is 13 residues long. V was shortened by 7 bases and J by 2 bases, with 9 bases between the two germline ends. Germline CDR1 MDHEN, CDR2 SYDVKM. This TCR came from an adult who received the AZD1222 COVID-19 vaccine. Sequenced material: peripheral blood, taken 28 days after the second AZD1222 dose. The rearrangement joins TRBV28 to TRBJ1-3, with D possibly being TRBD1 (6 bases). The CDR3 nucleotides are TGTGCCAGCAACCCAGGGGCTGGAAACACCATATATTTT. The encoded protein is CASNPGAGNTIYF.